Listed here are 19 T cell receptor beta chains from one sample, sequenced in a study of glioma-infiltrating T cells after dendritic cell vaccination. The time point is: after dendritic cell vaccination, including at tumor progression/relapse. Using immunoSEQ multiplex PCR, the repertoire was profiled, and TCRdb retains in-frame clones only, with some absent. Of about 10,000 clones in the sample, roughly four fifths were seen once. The sample consisted of blood, taken after dendritic cell vaccination. All receptors come from a human donor with glioblastoma.

This chain links TRBV29-1 with TRBJ2-7, with 8 bases that match TRBD2. The trim removed 7 bases at V and 4 bases at J, leaving 12 bases unmatched. CDR3 length: 14 amino acids. Germline V gene lookup returns CDR1 SQVTM and CDR2 ANQGSEA. The CDR3 here is CSAKAGARTYEQYF. For the CDR3, the DNA is TGCAGCGCAAAAGCGGGGGCCCGGACGTACGAGCAGTACTTC.

This clone is a singleton in its sample. This rearrangement joins TRBV4-1 to TRBJ2-3; 9 bases match TRBD2. V shed 4 bases and J 4 bases; nucleotides not matched to a gene: 9. The CDR3 extends over 16 amino acids. The germline V gene encodes CDR1 MGHRA and CDR2 YSYEKL. The chain's CDR3 is CASSLVAGAGADTQYF. The DNA for the CDR3 is TGCGCCAGCAGCCTAGTAGCGGGAGCAGGAGCAGATACGCAGTATTTT.

This clone was detected only a few times. CDR3 protein: CAYHEGVFGYTF. CDR3 nucleotide sequence: TGTGCCTACCACGAGGGGGTGTTTGGCTACACCTTC. The genes are TRBV6-5 and TRBJ1-2, with D tentatively TRBD1 (6 bases). With 11 bases removed from V and 7 bases from J, the gap between germline ends came to 17 bases. Germline-derived CDR1 and CDR2 are MNHEY and SVGAGI. The CDR3 has 12 amino acids.

The chain has TRBV19 and TRBJ2-7, with D tentatively TRBD1 (6 bases). Trimming pared 5 bases from V and 1 base from J, leaving 12 bases between. CDR1 and CDR2 (germline): LNHDA, SQIVND (reference sequence). This CDR3 contains 14 residues. CDR3 DNA: TGTGCCAGTAGTTGGGGGCACCCGTCCTACGAGCAGTACTTC. Translation: CASSWGHPSYEQYF.

This chain joins TRBV2 and TRBJ1-1, with D maybe TRBD1 (6 bases). V dropped 9 bases and J dropped 0 bases, with 17 bases sitting between them. CDR3 length equals 15 residues. Germline V gene lookup returns CDR1 SNHLY and CDR2 FYNNEI. CDR3 bases: TGTGCCAGGGGTCCCGTCACAGGGATGAACACTGAAGCTTTCTTT. Translating it yields CARGPVTGMNTEAFF.

This chain uses TRBV19 with TRBJ2-5, with TRBD2 matching over 16 bases. The CDR3 totals 21 residues. Germline lookup yields CDR1 LNHDA and CDR2 SQIVND (reference sequence). J gave up 4 bases and V 5 bases, and 19 bases lay outside the gene matches. CDR3 loop: CASSHGPGTSGRARSVETQYF. The CDR3, as DNA: TGTGCCAGTAGTCATGGTCCCGGGACTAGCGGGAGGGCCCGCTCGGTAGAGACCCAGTACTTC.

The CDR3 region is CASSPLVYNEQFF. The CDR3 DNA reads TGTGCCAGTAGTCCACTGGTGTACAATGAGCAGTTCTTC. The genes are TRBV19 and TRBJ2-1; unclear D gene. Germline assignment: CDR1 LNHDA and CDR2 SQIVND (reference sequence). V gave up 5 bases and J gave up 4 bases, with 9 bases separating them. This CDR3 spans 13 amino acids. The whole variable domain, remainder taken from reference TRBV19 and TRBJ2-1, is DGGITQSPKYLFRKEGQNVTLSCEQNLNHDAMYWYRQDPGQGLRLIYYSQIVNDFQKGDIAEGYSVSREKKESFPLTVTSAQKNPTAFYLCASSPLVYNEQFFGPGTRLTVL.

V and J are TRBV4-1 and TRBJ1-1; no firm D call. Germline V lookup: CDR1 MGHRA, CDR2 YSYEKL. This CDR3 has 17 amino acids. The V end lost 0 bases, the J end lost 5 bases, and 19 bases lay between the germline ends. The CDR3 sequence: CASSQDGLDKGGTEAFF. CDR3 in DNA: TGCGCCAGCAGCCAAGACGGACTAGACAAGGGCGGTACTGAAGCTTTCTTT.

J is TRBJ1-5 and V is TRBV4-1, with D unclear. Germline V gene sequence: CDR1 MGHRA, CDR2 YSYEKL. Trimming took off 0 bases at V and 3 bases at J, with 9 bases between the two ends. The CDR3 runs 15 residues. As DNA, the CDR3 is TGCGCCAGCAGCCAAGATGAACAGTTCAATCAGCCCCAGCATTTT. It codes for CASSQDEQFNQPQHF.

The V gene is TRBV9, the J gene TRBJ2-2; TRBD1 agrees at 11 bases. Germline CDR1 is SGDLS and CDR2 is YYNGEE. CDR3 size: 17 residues. Trimming removed 4 bases from V and 5 bases from J; junction bases left unmatched: 10. Written as DNA, the CDR3 is TGTGCCAGCAGCTTAACCGGGACAGGGGGTGGAACCGGGGAGCTGTTTTTT. It specifies CASSLTGTGGGTGELFF.

This clone was seen once. This sequence joins TRBV6-1 and TRBJ2-5; 14 bases are a match to TRBD2. Per germline, CDR1 MNHNS and CDR2 SASEGT. V shed 7 bases and J 5 bases; nucleotides not matched to a gene: 6. There are 15 residues in the CDR3. CDR3 nucleotide sequence: TGTGCCAGCAAGACTAGCGGGAGGGGGCGGGAGACCCAGTACTTC. Translation gives CASKTSGRGRETQYF.

The rearrangement uses TRBV5-4 and TRBJ1-2, with D possibly matching TRBD1 (5 bases). The CDR3 covers 15 residues. V was cut by 4 bases and J by 8 bases, with 21 bases left in between. From germline, CDR1 is SGHNT and CDR2 YYREEE (reference sequence). The CDR3 protein is CASSLFDRDSRGYTF. CDR3 DNA sequence: TGTGCCAGCAGCCTATTCGACCGGGACTCTCGAGGCTACACCTTC. Full variable domain (missing parts from reference TRBV5-4 and TRBJ1-2): ETGVTQSPTHLIKTRGQQVTLRCSSQSGHNTVSWYQQALGQGPQFIFQYYREEENGRGNFPPRFSGLQFPNYSSELNVNALELDDSALYLCASSLFDRDSRGYTFGSGTRLTVV.

The J gene is TRBJ1-2, the V gene TRBV7-9; D unclear. This CDR3 is 15 amino acids long. Deletions cut 2 bases from V and 6 bases from J, with 16 bases between. Germline loops: CDR1 SEHNR, CDR2 FQNEAQ (reference sequence). The CDR3 here is CASSLKEGHKDGYTF. The CDR3 nucleotides are TGTGCCAGCAGCTTAAAGGAGGGTCATAAAGATGGCTACACCTTC.

This clone was seen once. This chain links TRBV5-1 with TRBJ1-5; 9 positions agree with TRBD1. Germline values: CDR1 SGHRS, CDR2 YFSETQ. This CDR3 is 15 amino acids long. The V segment lost 4 bases and the J segment 6 bases; nucleotides outside the gene matches: 8. CDR3 residues: CASSPTGTGFQPQHF. CDR3 sequence (DNA): TGCGCCAGCAGCCCGACGGGGACAGGGTTTCAGCCCCAGCATTTT.

The V and J genes are TRBV5-5 and TRBJ1-6; D call uncertain. The CDR3 sequence is 15 residues long. The germline V and J ends were trimmed by 3 bases and 10 bases, with 17 bases remaining between them. CDR1 is SGHKS and CDR2 is YYEKEE in the germline V gene (reference sequence). The CDR3 DNA reads TGTGCCAGCAGCTCCCGGGCCGAAGGGAGGTCACCCCTCCACTTT. Its translation: CASSSRAEGRSPLHF.

V is TRBV27 and J is TRBJ1-6; TRBD1 matches at 10 bases. V lost 5 bases, J lost 9 bases, and 7 bases stayed unmatched. This CDR3 is built from 15 residues. CDR1 and CDR2 from the germline V gene are MNHEY and SMNVEV (reference sequence). CDR3 nucleotide sequence: TGTGCCAGCAGTGCCCGACAGGGGGCAGGTTCACCCCTCCACTTT. Translated: CASSARQGAGSPLHF.

The sample holds a few counts of this clone. The chain combines TRBV7-9 with TRBJ2-7; 10 bases are a match to TRBD1. The CDR3 contains 15 residues. The trim removed 0 bases at V and 11 bases at J, leaving 10 bases unmatched. The germline gives CDR1 SEHNR, CDR2 FQNEAQ (reference sequence). The CDR3 bases are TGTGCCAGCAGCTTAGCCAGCGTGGGGACAGGGGTAAAGTACTTC. It codes for CASSLASVGTGVKYF.

V is TRBV5-6 and J is TRBJ1-5, with D unresolved. Germline V gene sequence: CDR1 SGHDT, CDR2 YYEEEE. The CDR3 is 13 amino acids. V dropped 0 bases and J dropped 7 bases, with 8 bases sitting between them. CDR3 protein: CASSLGELQPQHF. In nucleotides, the CDR3 is TGTGCCAGCAGCTTGGGGGAGTTGCAGCCCCAGCATTTT.

This clone was detected only a few times. The chain employs TRBV19 and TRBJ1-2; TRBD1 matches at 12 bases. From germline, CDR1 is LNHDA and CDR2 SQIVND (reference sequence). V was clipped by 7 bases and J by 4 bases; unmatched bases: 10. The CDR3 extends over 16 amino acids. The CDR3, as DNA: TGTGCCAGTAATCCCCTCGGGACAGGGGGCATCTATGGCTACACCTTC. This encodes CASNPLGTGGIYGYTF.